The clone carrying this T cell receptor beta chain was observed a handful of times. This was the immunoSEQ v3 assay. This table comes from immunoSEQ multiplex PCR, and its TCRdb copy is limited to in-frame clones, with some not included. The top ten hold roughly a sixth of the sample, which has more than 20,000 clones, less than 65% seen once. With 7 bases clipped from V and 6 bases from J, the junction kept 8 bases outside the gene matches. The germline gives CDR1 SNHLY, CDR2 FYNNEI. The CDR3 loop spans 13 amino acids. This record comes from a study of TIL therapy for anti-PD-1-resistant metastatic lung cancer. The sample's time point: pre-treatment sample, taken before nivolumab and TIL therapy. Pleural nodules or supraclavicular lymph nodes made up most of the excised metastases sampled.

This TCR was sampled from a woman aged 30-79 years with non-small cell lung cancer. Specimen: tumor tissue, collected at baseline. The chain couples TRBV2 to TRBJ1-1; TRBD1 matches at 7 bases. The CDR3 DNA sequence: TGTGCCAGCAAGCGGGACCAGGGGGCTGAAGCTTTCTTT. Translated: CASKRDQGAEAFF.